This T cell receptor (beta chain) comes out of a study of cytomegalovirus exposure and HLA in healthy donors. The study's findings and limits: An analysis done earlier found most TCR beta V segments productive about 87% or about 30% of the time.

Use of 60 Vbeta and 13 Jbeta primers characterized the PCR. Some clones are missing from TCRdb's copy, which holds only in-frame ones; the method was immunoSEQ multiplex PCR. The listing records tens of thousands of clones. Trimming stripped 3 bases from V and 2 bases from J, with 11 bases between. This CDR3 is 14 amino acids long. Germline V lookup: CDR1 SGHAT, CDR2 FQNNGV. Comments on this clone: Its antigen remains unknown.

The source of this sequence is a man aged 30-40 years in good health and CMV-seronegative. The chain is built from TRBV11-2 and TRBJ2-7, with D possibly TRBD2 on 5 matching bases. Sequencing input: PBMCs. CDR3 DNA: TGTGCCAGCAGCTTCGGACTGACCCCCTACGAGCAGTACTTC. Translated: CASSFGLTPYEQYF. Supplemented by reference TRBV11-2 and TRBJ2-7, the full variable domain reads EAGVAQSPRYKIIEKRQSVAFWCNPISGHATLYWYQQILGQGPKLLIQFQNNGVVDDSQLPKDRFSAERLKGVDSTLKIQPAKLEDSAVYLCASSFGLTPYEQYFGPGTRLTVT.